The source of this T cell receptor (beta chain) is a study of Ad26.COV2.S vaccination and SARS-CoV-2 variants. Study in general: Administration of Ad26.COV2.S was intramuscular, either once or twice 56 days apart. Overall study results and limits: Relative to placebo recipients, vaccine recipients exhibited elevated spike-specific TCR breadth. Breadth measured for non-spike TCRs was similar across vaccine and placebo recipients.

From germline, CDR1 is SGHVS and CDR2 FNYEAQ. The CDR3 length is 13 residues. The V gene lost 1 base and the J gene lost 1 base, with 4 bases spanning the gap. Clones were sequenced by immunoSEQ multiplex PCR, and TCRdb holds only the in-frame ones, with some missing. The sample carries approximately 450,000 clones, 75% to 95% recorded once. On this clone itself: Antigen: not known.

Treatment denoted: roughly 18 received Ad26.COV2.S at low or high dose, single or two shots; several received placebo; per-sample allocation not given. Sampling took place 63 days after the first vaccine or placebo injection. The vaccine delivered Wuhan-strain SARS-CoV-2 spike through an Ad26 vector. The sample here was peripheral blood, taken in a trial of Ad26.COV2.S vaccine versus placebo. The source is a person aged 18 to 59 who received the Ad26.COV2.S COVID-19 vaccine or a placebo. The J gene is TRBJ1-1, the V gene TRBV7-6; the D is unclear. The DNA for the CDR3 is TGTGCCAGCAGCTTAGAGCGGAACACTGAAGCTTTCTTT. It is translated as CASSLERNTEAFF.